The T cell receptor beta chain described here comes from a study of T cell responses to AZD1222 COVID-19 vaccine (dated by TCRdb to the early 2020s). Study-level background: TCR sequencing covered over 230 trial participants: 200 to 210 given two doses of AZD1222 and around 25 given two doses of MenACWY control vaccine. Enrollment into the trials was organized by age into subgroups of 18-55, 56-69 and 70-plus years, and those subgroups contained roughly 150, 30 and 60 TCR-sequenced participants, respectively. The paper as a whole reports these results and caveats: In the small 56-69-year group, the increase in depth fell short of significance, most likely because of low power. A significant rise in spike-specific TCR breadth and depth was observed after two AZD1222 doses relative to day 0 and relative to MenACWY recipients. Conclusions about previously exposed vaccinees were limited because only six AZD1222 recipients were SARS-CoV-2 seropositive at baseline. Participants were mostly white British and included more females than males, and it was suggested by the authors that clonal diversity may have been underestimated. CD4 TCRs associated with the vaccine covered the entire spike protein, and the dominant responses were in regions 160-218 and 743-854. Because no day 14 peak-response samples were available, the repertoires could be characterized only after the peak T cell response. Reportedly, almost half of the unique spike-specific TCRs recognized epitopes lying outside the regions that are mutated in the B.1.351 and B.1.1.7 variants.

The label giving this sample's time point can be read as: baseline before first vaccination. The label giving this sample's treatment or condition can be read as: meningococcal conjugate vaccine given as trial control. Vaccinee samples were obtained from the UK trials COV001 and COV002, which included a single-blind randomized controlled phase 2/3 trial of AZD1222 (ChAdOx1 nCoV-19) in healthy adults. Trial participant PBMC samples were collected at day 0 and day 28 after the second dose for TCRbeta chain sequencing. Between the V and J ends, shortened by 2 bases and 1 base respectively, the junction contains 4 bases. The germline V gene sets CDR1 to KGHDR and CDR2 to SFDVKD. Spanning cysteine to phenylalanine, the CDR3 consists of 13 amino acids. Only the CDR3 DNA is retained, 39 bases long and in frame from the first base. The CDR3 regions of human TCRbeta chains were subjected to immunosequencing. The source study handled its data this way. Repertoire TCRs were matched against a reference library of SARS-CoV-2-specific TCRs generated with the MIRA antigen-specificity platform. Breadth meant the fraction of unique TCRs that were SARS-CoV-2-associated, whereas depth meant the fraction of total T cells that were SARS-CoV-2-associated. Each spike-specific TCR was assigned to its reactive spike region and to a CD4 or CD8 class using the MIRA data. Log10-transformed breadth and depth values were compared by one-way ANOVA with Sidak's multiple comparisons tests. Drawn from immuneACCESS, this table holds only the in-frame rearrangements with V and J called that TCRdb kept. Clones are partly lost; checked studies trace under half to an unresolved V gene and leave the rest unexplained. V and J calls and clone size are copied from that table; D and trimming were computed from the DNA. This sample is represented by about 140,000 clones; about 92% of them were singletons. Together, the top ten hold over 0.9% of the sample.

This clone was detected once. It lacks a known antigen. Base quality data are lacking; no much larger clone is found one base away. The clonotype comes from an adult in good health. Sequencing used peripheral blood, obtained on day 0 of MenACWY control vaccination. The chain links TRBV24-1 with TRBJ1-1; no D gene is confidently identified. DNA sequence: TGTGCCACCAGTGATTGGGGGAACACTGAAGCTTTCTTT. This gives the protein CATSDWGNTEAFF.